This T cell receptor beta chain was recovered during a study of blood T cell repertoires in COVID-19 (dated by TCRdb to 2019 to 2021). Background on the whole study: Samples from collaborators originated in the United States, Italy and Spain and spanned both the acute and convalescent phases of COVID-19. The material from the prospective study consisted of cDNA or gDNA derived from T cells, B-cell-depleted T cells, or PBMCs. The dataset comprised deeply sampled blood TCRbeta repertoires from subjects exposed to, actively infected with, or recovered from COVID-19. The repertoires were made available in a free public database intended to serve as a resource for research on the immune response to SARS-CoV-2. Samples came from the ongoing ImmuneRACE study (first 160 participants) plus 1,254 subjects from 6 global collaborators. A de-identified subject ID, COVID-19 status, age in years and sex were almost always included in the sample metadata. Where available, HLA class I and class II types were obtained from metadata supplied by the sample provider rather than from assay-based typing. Broader findings and caveats from the paper: How much clinical and demographic metadata was included differed by source and by participant, and the metadata was provided uncurated.

Concerning this clone itself: The clone's antigen remains unknown. No qualities accompany the bases; no much larger clone lies one base away.

From a lookup of the germline V gene, CDR1 and CDR2 are KGHSH and LQKENI. Spanning cysteine to phenylalanine, the CDR3 consists of 16 amino acids. Just the 48-base CDR3 DNA is kept, in frame starting at base 1. Between the V and J ends, shortened by 6 bases and 0 bases respectively, the junction contains 18 bases. The collaborating institutions used their own protocols to collect whole blood in K2EDTA tubes. For TCRbeta analysis, collaborator samples were shipped as frozen whole blood, as isolated PBMCs, or as DNA extracted from either sample type. The immunoSEQ Assay, a bias-controlled multiplex PCR, was used to amplify TCRbeta CDR3 regions from genomic DNA. Under the source paper's analysis protocol: Nucleated cell counts per sample were estimated from amplification of reference gene primers within the assay. To quantify the absolute abundance of each unique TCRbeta CDR3 rearrangement, sequence reads were collapsed and filtered. For each sample, productive Simpson clonality was calculated as the square root of Simpson's diversity index over productive rearrangements. Not all clones reach the TCRdb copy of this immuneACCESS table, which keeps in-frame sequences only. Checked studies attribute under half of the gap to unresolved V genes and leave the rest unexplained. V, J and clone size are those of that table, while D and trimming were read from the DNA. The sample records more than 95,000 clones, about nine tenths of which are singletons. The leading ten clones occupy more than 14% of the sample.

This TCR came from a middle-aged man with acute or convalescent COVID-19. The sequence joins TRBV18 to TRBJ2-7, and perhaps TRBD2 as D gene, on 6 matching bases. The source material was peripheral blood. The CDR3 is CASSPAGRESSYEQYF. In nucleotides, the sequence is TGTGCCAGCTCCCCGGCGGGAAGGGAAAGCTCCTACGAGCAGTACTTC.